The 28 T cell receptor beta chains listed next were all sequenced from one sample in a study of cytomegalovirus exposure and HLA in healthy donors (dated by TCRdb to about 2017). Library preparation employed the immunoSEQ multiplex PCR assay. A mixture of 60 forward primers for TCR Vbeta segments and 13 reverse primers for TCR Jbeta segments was used in the multiplex PCR. TCRdb took this table from immuneACCESS and kept in-frame rearrangements with V and J called. Such tables lack part of the clones; where checked against another copy, unresolved V genes explain under half of the gap, and the rest is unexplained. The sample contains 150,000 to 200,000 clones, roughly three quarters of them found a single time. The top ten clones comprise roughly 7.3% of the sample. The sequencing input was PBMCs. The receptors were sampled from a male donor in good health and CMV-seropositive.

The chain joins TRBV5-1 to TRBJ2-3; tentatively, D is TRBD2 (6 bases). This CDR3 has 22 residues. From germline, CDR1 is SGHRS and CDR2 YFSETQ. V shed 1 base and J shed 3 bases, with 33 bases lying between them. The CDR3 is CASSLSRLRTIRPGMGTDTQYF. As DNA, the CDR3 is TGCGCCAGCAGCTTGAGTCGATTGAGGACTATAAGGCCCGGGATGGGAACAGATACGCAGTATTTT.

The J gene is TRBJ1-6, the V gene TRBV7-9; no definite D call. V lost 6 bases and J 7 bases, leaving 16 bases between the germline ends. In germline, CDR1 is SEHNR, CDR2 FQNEAQ (reference sequence). There are 15 residues in the CDR3. The DNA of the CDR3 is TGTGCCAGCAGATCCCTGGCGGTTCTGAATTCACCCCTCCACTTT. It translates to CASRSLAVLNSPLHF.

The chain carries TRBV30 and TRBJ2-5; D is unclear. Germline-derived CDR1 and CDR2 are GTSNPN and SVGIG (reference sequence). The ends were cut back, 0 bases at V and 1 base at J, with 6 bases in the middle. CDR3 length equals 13 residues. CDR3 in DNA: TGTGCCTGGAGTGTACTCTTCCAAGAGACCCAGTACTTC. This gives the protein CAWSVLFQETQYF.

The rearrangement joins TRBV18 to TRBJ2-7; unclear D gene. CDR1 is KGHSH and CDR2 is LQKENI in the germline V gene. This CDR3 region has 13 residues. V was cut by 3 bases and J by 5 bases, with 11 bases left in between. The CDR3 DNA sequence: TGTGCCAGCTCACCGCGGCACATTAACGAGCAGTACTTC. It translates to CASSPRHINEQYF.

The chain carries TRBV18 and TRBJ1-2, with 7 bases lining up with TRBD1. The CDR3 covers 17 residues. The ends lost 0 bases at V and 6 bases at J; junction bases unmatched: 13. In germline, CDR1 is KGHSH, CDR2 LQKENI. The CDR3: CASSPPRTDRTLHGYTF. As DNA, the CDR3 is TGTGCCAGCTCACCACCAAGGACGGACAGGACCCTTCATGGCTACACCTTC.

The chain links TRBV15 to TRBJ1-1; 10 bases map to TRBD1. The junction had 3 bases not matched to a gene; V was cut back by 0 bases and J by 5 bases. Germline-derived CDR1 and CDR2 are LNHNV and YYDKDF (reference sequence). The CDR3 length is 15 residues. CDR3 in DNA: TGTGCCACCAGCAGAGATAGGACAGGGGGGACTGAAGCTTTCTTT. Protein: CATSRDRTGGTEAFF.

This clone was seen only a few times. The chain links TRBV19 to TRBJ2-5, with D hard to call. V lost 5 bases and J 4 bases, leaving 14 bases between the germline ends. CDR1 is LNHDA and CDR2 is SQIVND in the germline V gene (reference sequence). This CDR3 has 14 amino acids. CDR3 coding DNA: TGTGCCAGTAGTCCCCCCGGGTCAAGAGAGACCCAGTACTTC. Its protein product is CASSPPGSRETQYF. Full variable domain (remainder filled in from reference TRBV19 and TRBJ2-5): DGGITQSPKYLFRKEGQNVTLSCEQNLNHDAMYWYRQDPGQGLRLIYYSQIVNDFQKGDIAEGYSVSREKKESFPLTVTSAQKNPTAFYLCASSPPGSRETQYFGPGTRLLVL.

This rearrangement joins TRBV6-5 to TRBJ1-3; tentatively, D is TRBD1 (5 bases). Trimming cost V 3 bases and J 0 bases, with 6 bases left between them. Germline V gene data show CDR1 as MNHEY and CDR2 as SVGAGI. This CDR3 has 14 amino acids. CDR3 nucleotide sequence: TGTGCCAGCAGTTATAGGGGCTCTGGAAACACCATATATTTT. Protein: CASSYRGSGNTIYF.

The CDR3 spells CASSSLLAKNIQYF. In DNA, the CDR3 is TGTGCCAGCAGTTCACTTCTAGCCAAAAACATTCAGTACTTC. The chain recombines TRBV6-1 with TRBJ2-4; D ambiguous. The germline CDR1 and CDR2 sequences are MNHNS and SASEGT. The CDR3 spans 14 residues. Between the trimmed V and J ends, which lost 5 bases and 0 bases, there was a span of 8 bases.

This chain uses TRBV15 with TRBJ2-1; 11 nucleotides line up with TRBD2. The V segment lost 0 bases and the J segment 6 bases; nucleotides outside the gene matches: 4. Looked up from germline, CDR1 is LNHNV and CDR2 is YYDKDF (reference sequence). CDR3 length: 16 amino acids. The CDR3: CATSREGTSGPNEQFF. The CDR3 DNA sequence: TGTGCCACCAGCAGAGAAGGGACTAGCGGACCCAATGAGCAGTTCTTC. Variable domain in full (rest from reference TRBV15 and TRBJ2-1): DAMVIQNPRYQVTQFGKPVTLSCSQTLNHNVMYWYQQKSSQAPKLLFHYYDKDFNNEADTPDNFQSRRPNTSFCFLDIRSPGLGDTAMYLCATSREGTSGPNEQFFGPGTRLTVL.

V is TRBV10-2 and J is TRBJ2-7; the D gene is possibly TRBD1 (6 bases). This CDR3 has 14 residues. The V end was cut by 8 bases, the J end by 1 base, with 15 bases between. From germline, CDR1 is WSHSY and CDR2 SAAADI. CDR3 bases: TGCGCCAGCGGTTTTGGGGGCCCTTCCTACGAGCAGTACTTC. It translates to CASGFGGPSYEQYF.

This sequence joins TRBV7-9 and TRBJ1-2; D possibly corresponds to TRBD1 (6 bases). CDR3 length: 11 amino acids. Germline-derived CDR1 and CDR2 are SEHNR and FQNEAQ (reference sequence). The V gene lost 3 bases and the J gene lost 11 bases, with 10 bases spanning the gap. For the CDR3, the DNA is TGTGCCAGCAGCTTCGGGGGGCGGTACACCTTC. Encoded protein: CASSFGGRYTF.

V usage is TRBV7-9 and J usage is TRBJ1-2; 7 bases are a match to TRBD1. The germline V gene encodes CDR1 SEHNR and CDR2 FQNEAQ (reference sequence). This CDR3 contains 15 residues. V lost 5 bases, J lost 1 base, and 7 bases stayed unmatched. Written as DNA, the CDR3 is TGTGCCAGCAGCCCGGGGACAGACCTTAACTATGGCTACACCTTC. It translates to CASSPGTDLNYGYTF. Full variable domain (remainder filled in from reference TRBV7-9 and TRBJ1-2): DTGVSQNPRHKITKRGQNVTFRCDPISEHNRLYWYRQTLGQGPEFLTYFQNEAQLEKSRLLSDRFSAERPKGSFSTLEIQRTEQGDSAMYLCASSPGTDLNYGYTFGSGTRLTVV.

The rearrangement joins TRBV30 to TRBJ2-3; a possible D gene is TRBD1 (5 bases). The V end lost 0 bases, the J end lost 2 bases, and 9 bases lay between the germline ends. Germline CDR1 GTSNPN, CDR2 SVGIG (reference sequence). This CDR3 has 14 amino acids. CDR3 bases: TGTGCCTGGAGTGTACGCAGGGCCACAGATACGCAGTATTTT. It is translated as CAWSVRRATDTQYF. Drawing the rest from reference TRBV30 and TRBJ2-3, the complete variable domain is SQTIHQWPATLVQPVGSPLSLECTVEGTSNPNLYWYRQAAGRGLQLLFYSVGIGQISSEVPQNLSASRPQDRQFILSSKKLLLSDSGFYLCAWSVRRATDTQYFGPGTRLTVL.

This clone came up a few times. The chain has TRBV5-1 and TRBJ2-2, with D perhaps TRBD1 (6 bases). In germline, CDR1 is SGHRS, CDR2 YFSETQ. The CDR3 runs to 14 residues. Trimming removed 1 base at V and 4 bases at J, with 8 bases between. The CDR3 DNA reads as TGCGCCAGCAGCTTGTGGGGGCCCACCGGGGAGCTGTTTTTT. Protein sequence: CASSLWGPTGELFF.

The chain joins TRBV4-1 to TRBJ1-4; weak D call: TRBD1 (5 bases). Trimming removed 4 bases at V and 0 bases at J, with 18 bases between. Per the germline V gene, CDR1 is MGHRA and CDR2 is YSYEKL. CDR3 length equals 18 residues. The CDR3 region is CASSPVLQAMATNEKLFF. DNA for the CDR3: TGCGCCAGCAGCCCGGTATTACAGGCGATGGCAACTAATGAAAAACTGTTTTTT.

The chain recombines TRBV29-1 with TRBJ1-2; maybe TRBD1 (5 bases). Germline CDR1 and CDR2: SQVTM and ANQGSEA. Trimming shortened V by 2 bases and J by 8 bases, and 18 bases separated the two germline ends. This CDR3 contains 14 residues. CDR3 DNA sequence: TGCAGCGTTGAAACGAAGGCGGCAGGGCACGGCTACACCTTC. It translates to CSVETKAAGHGYTF.

V usage is TRBV10-1 and J usage is TRBJ2-2, with D possibly TRBD2 on 6 matching bases. The CDR3 has 16 residues. Germline CDR1 reads WNHNN; CDR2 reads SYGVQD (reference sequence). V was cut by 2 bases and J by 5 bases, with 15 bases left in between. The chain's CDR3 is CASSELNGGSTGELFF. CDR3 nucleotides: TGCGCCAGCAGTGAGCTCAACGGGGGAAGTACCGGGGAGCTGTTTTTT.

The chain links TRBV9 to TRBJ2-1; 11 nucleotides line up with TRBD2. CDR3 length: 17 residues. V lost 4 bases, J lost 4 bases, and 10 bases stayed unmatched. CDR1 and CDR2 from the germline V gene are SGDLS and YYNGEE. The CDR3 sequence is CASSPSPTSGVYNEQFF. As DNA, the CDR3 is TGTGCCAGCAGCCCATCCCCGACTAGCGGGGTTTACAATGAGCAGTTCTTC.

The chain uses TRBV7-3 and TRBJ2-2; 10 nucleotides align to TRBD2. There are 16 residues in the CDR3. V lost 5 bases to trimming and J lost 8 bases; unmatched junction nucleotides: 11. Germline V gives CDR1 SGHTA, CDR2 FQGTGA. The CDR3 coding sequence is TGTGCCAGCAGCCCCAGCGGGGGGGCGAGGTTGGGGGAGCTGTTTTTT. It specifies CASSPSGGARLGELFF. The variable domain in full, completed from reference TRBV7-3 and TRBJ2-2, reads GAGVSQTPSNKVTEKGKYVELRCDPISGHTALYWYRQSLGQGPEFLIYFQGTGAADDSGLPNDRFFAVRPEGSVSTLKIQRTERGDSAVYLCASSPSGGARLGELFFGEGSRLTVL.

The chain joins TRBV9 to TRBJ2-1, with D maybe TRBD1 (6 bases). This CDR3 has 14 residues. The germline V and J ends were trimmed by 0 bases and 8 bases, with 12 bases remaining between them. Germline values: CDR1 SGDLS, CDR2 YYNGEE. The CDR3 loop is CASSVAAGVYEQFF. The CDR3 DNA is TGTGCCAGCAGCGTAGCTGCAGGGGTCTATGAGCAGTTCTTC.

J is TRBJ1-1 and V is TRBV6-1, with D hard to call. The CDR3 spans 12 residues. V shed 11 bases and J shed 6 bases, with 16 bases lying between them. Germline CDR1 reads MNHNS; CDR2 reads SASEGT. In DNA form, the CDR3 reads TGTGCCTCATGGGCAAATCGCGCTGAAGCTTTCTTT. Amino acids: CASWANRAEAFF.

The CDR3 sequence: CASSVGGTGEEKLFF. CDR3 DNA: TGTGCCAGCAGCGTAGGGGGGACAGGGGAGGAAAAACTGTTTTTT. The chain recombines TRBV9 with TRBJ1-4; 10 bases fit TRBD1. J lost 8 bases, V lost 0 bases, and 4 bases had no gene match. This CDR3 region has 15 residues. The germline CDR1 and CDR2 sequences are SGDLS and YYNGEE.

The chain is built from TRBV29-1 and TRBJ1-5; D remains unclear. V lost 2 bases to trimming and J lost 6 bases, with 8 bases between them. The CDR3 totals 12 residues. Germline V gene data show CDR1 as SQVTM and CDR2 as ANQGSEA. In DNA form, the CDR3 reads TGCAGCGTTGAATTACCCGGTCAGCCCCAGCATTTT. It is translated as CSVELPGQPQHF.

The chain joins TRBV4-1 to TRBJ1-1; D gene ambiguous. Trimming shortened V by 5 bases and J by 4 bases, and 17 bases separated the two germline ends. The V gene's germline CDR1 is MGHRA and CDR2 YSYEKL. The CDR3 has 15 residues. CDR3 DNA: TGCGCCAGCAGCTTCGACTGGGTTTTTGGCACTGAAGCTTTCTTT. Protein sequence: CASSFDWVFGTEAFF.

The rearrangement uses TRBV25-1 and TRBJ1-2, with TRBD1 as a possible D gene (5 bases). The CDR3 has 13 amino acids. The V gene's germline CDR1 is MGHDK and CDR2 SYGVNS. V was shortened by 4 bases and J by 5 bases, with 11 bases between the two germline ends. Here the CDR3 reads CASSVDNSYGYTF. In nucleotides, the CDR3 is TGTGCCAGCAGTGTGGACAACTCGTATGGCTACACCTTC.

This clone showed up just a few times. The rearrangement links TRBV6-1 to TRBJ1-6, with D perhaps TRBD1 (6 bases). The CDR3 loop spans 14 amino acids. The V gene's germline CDR1 is MNHNS and CDR2 SASEGT. Trimming shortened V by 4 bases and J by 9 bases, and 13 bases separated the two germline ends. CDR3: CASSVNRVGSPLHF. As DNA, the CDR3 is TGTGCCAGCAGTGTAAACAGGGTGGGTTCACCCCTCCACTTT.

Of note for this clone: The junction departs from germline at one end; a sequencing error may be responsible. This same CDR3 is encoded by further DNA sequences in the sample. The J gene is TRBJ2-7, the V gene TRBV30; a possible D gene is TRBD1 (6 bases). Per the germline V gene, CDR1 is GTSNPN and CDR2 is SVGIG (reference sequence). The CDR3 contains 11 residues. The CDR3 bases are TGTGCCTGGAAACAGGGCTACGAGCAATACTTC. The encoded protein is CAWKQGYEQYF. Full variable domain (rest looked up from reference TRBV30 and TRBJ2-7): SQTIHQWPATLVQPVGSPLSLECTVEGTSNPNLYWYRQAAGRGLQLLFYSVGIGQISSEVPQNLSASRPQDRQFILSSKKLLLSDSGFYLCAWKQGYEQYFGPGTRLTVT.